Detailed here is one T cell receptor (beta chain). This sample is drawn from a study of blood T cell repertoires in COVID-19. Study-level background: The samples span acute and convalescent COVID-19 from the United States, Italy and Spain.

In the source study's methods: Using reference gene primer amplification, nucleated cell counts were estimated. Clones were read by immunoSEQ multiplex PCR, and TCRdb kept only the in-frame ones, dropping some. The V and J calls and clone size come from that table; D and trimming were worked out from the DNA. The top ten hold under 8.5% of the sample, which has approximately 500,000 clones, around 90% seen once. This CDR3 spans 15 amino acids. Germline-derived CDR1 and CDR2 are MDHEN and SYDVKM. Trimming cost V 5 bases and J 2 bases; bases outside gene matches: 7. While infection was still active, Seattle patients were enrolled and then followed longitudinally.

The sample was peripheral blood. This receptor was identified in a woman in her 50s with COVID-19, enrolled during active disease. The chain has TRBV28 and TRBJ2-3; 7 bases agree with TRBD1. CDR3 amino acids: CASSVPTGFTDTQYF. CDR3 nucleotide sequence: TGTGCCAGCAGTGTCCCGACAGGGTTCACAGATACGCAGTATTTT.